The 25 T cell receptor beta chains in this list originate from one sample, sequenced in a study of cytomegalovirus exposure and HLA in healthy donors (dated by TCRdb to the late 2010s). The library was generated by the immunoSEQ multiplex PCR assay. The multiplex PCR relied on a mix of 60 forward primers for TCR Vbeta segments and 13 reverse primers for TCR Jbeta segments. In TCRdb, the immuneACCESS table is reduced to in-frame sequences with V and J assigned. These tables do not hold every clone; where another copy was compared, an unresolved V gene accounts for under half, and the others remain unexplained. The sample has around 160,000 clones on record, 70% of them singletons. The ten top clones hold about 4.7% of the sample. Material for sequencing was PBMCs. These receptors were collected from a man younger than 35 in good health and CMV-seropositive.

This clone was found a few times. The rearrangement joins TRBV4-1 to TRBJ1-5; D not certain. Germline V gives CDR1 MGHRA, CDR2 YSYEKL. The CDR3 sequence is 15 residues long. V was pared by 1 base and J by 3 bases, with 10 bases between. CDR3 nucleotides: TGCGCCAGCAGCCAAGTCCAGGCGCCCAATCAGCCCCAGCATTTT. It codes for CASSQVQAPNQPQHF.

The V and J genes are TRBV11-3 and TRBJ2-1, with D possibly being TRBD2 (7 bases). CDR3 length equals 15 residues. Germline V CDR1 and CDR2: SGHNT, YENEEA. V dropped 5 bases and J dropped 14 bases, with 25 bases sitting between them. The CDR3 region is CASSDTGFGTTDKFF. CDR3 DNA: TGTGCCAGCAGCGACACAGGGTTCGGGACTACAGATAAGTTCTTC.

The chain links TRBV6-6 to TRBJ2-1; 10 bases map to TRBD1. Germline lookup yields CDR1 MNHNY and CDR2 SVGAGI (reference sequence). Trimming took 0 bases from V and 7 from J; bases not matched to a gene: 3. The CDR3 runs to 15 residues. CDR3 loop: CASSYSDRGLNEQFF. DNA for the CDR3: TGTGCCAGCAGTTACTCGGACAGGGGGTTAAATGAGCAGTTCTTC.

The rearrangement links TRBV6-5 to TRBJ1-1, with TRBD1 as a possible D gene (6 bases). The CDR3 is 15 residues long. Germline assignment: CDR1 MNHEY and CDR2 SVGAGI. V shed 0 bases and J shed 1 base, with 9 bases lying between them. CDR3 sequence: CASSYSLGANTEAFF. For the CDR3, the DNA is TGTGCCAGCAGTTACTCCCTGGGGGCGAACACTGAAGCTTTCTTT.

This sequence joins TRBV5-1 and TRBJ2-1; TRBD2 matches 9 bases. The length of the CDR3 is 16 residues. CDR1 is SGHRS, CDR2 YFSETQ, per germline. J was trimmed by 9 bases and V by 5 bases; bases with no gene match: 15. The CDR3 bases are TGCGCCAGCAGTCCACTTAGCGGGAGACAGGGAAGTGAGCAGTTCTTC. Translating it yields CASSPLSGRQGSEQFF.

This chain joins TRBV5-4 and TRBJ2-4; 9 bases agree with TRBD1. This CDR3 region has 19 residues. The germline CDR1 and CDR2 sequences are SGHNT and YYREEE (reference sequence). J gave up 1 base and V 1 base, and 12 bases lay outside the gene matches. The CDR3 loop reads CASSLWTGELEGAKNIQYF. The CDR3 region has the DNA TGTGCCAGCAGCTTGTGGACAGGGGAATTAGAGGGGGCCAAAAACATTCAGTACTTC.

This rearrangement joins TRBV9 to TRBJ1-5; 8 bases are a match to TRBD1. The CDR3 totals 14 residues. J lost 2 bases, V lost 2 bases, and 0 bases had no gene match. Germline loops: CDR1 SGDLS, CDR2 YYNGEE. The CDR3 here is CASSVGQGNQPQHF. Here the CDR3 DNA reads TGTGCCAGCAGCGTGGGACAGGGCAATCAGCCCCAGCATTTT.

This chain connects TRBV4-1 to TRBJ2-1; maybe TRBD1 (6 bases). V dropped 2 bases and J dropped 6 bases, with 23 bases sitting between them. CDR1 is MGHRA, CDR2 YSYEKL, per germline. The CDR3 consists of 18 residues. The CDR3 loop reads CASSQSAPWGTPFNEQFF. As DNA, the CDR3 is TGCGCCAGCAGCCAATCGGCCCCTTGGGGGACACCGTTCAATGAGCAGTTCTTC.

The chain joins TRBV27 to TRBJ1-2; D perhaps matches TRBD1 (5 bases). This CDR3 has 13 amino acids. The V and J ends lost 6 bases and 6 bases respectively, with 14 bases between them. CDR1 and CDR2 (germline): MNHEY, SMNVEV (reference sequence). The CDR3 loop reads CASRSRQYHGYTF. The CDR3, as DNA: TGTGCCAGCAGAAGTAGACAGTACCATGGCTACACCTTC.

The chain carries TRBV28 and TRBJ2-7, with a possible D match to TRBD1 (5 bases). CDR1 and CDR2 (germline): MDHEN, SYDVKM. The CDR3 loop spans 14 amino acids. V was cut by 8 bases and J by 3 bases, with 17 bases left in between. The CDR3 bases are TGTGCCAGCGGGTCCGACAGTATCTACTACGAGCAGTACGTC. Its protein product is CASGSDSIYYEQYV.

This clone was seen only once. This chain uses TRBV5-4 with TRBJ2-3, with TRBD1 matching 10 bases. The V and J ends lost 5 bases and 5 bases, in that order; junction bases with no gene match: 11. Germline CDR1 SGHNT, CDR2 YYREEE (reference sequence). The CDR3 covers 16 residues. The CDR3 nucleotides are TGTGCCAGCAGTTCGCTGGGACAGGGGACCTTAGATACGCAGTATTTT. Its protein product is CASSSLGQGTLDTQYF.

The table lists this clone with a count of one. The rearrangement links TRBV27 to TRBJ2-2; 7 bases agree with TRBD2. V lost 0 bases, J lost 7 bases, and 11 bases stayed unmatched. The length of the CDR3 is 17 residues. The germline V gene has CDR1 MNHEY and CDR2 SMNVEV (reference sequence). CDR3 residues: CASSLSPTSKTRGELFF. The CDR3 DNA reads as TGTGCCAGCAGTTTATCACCGACTAGCAAGACACGCGGGGAGCTGTTTTTT.

The chain joins TRBV6-1 to TRBJ1-1; D is unresolved. The CDR3 spans 16 residues. CDR1 and CDR2 from the germline V gene are MNHNS and SASEGT. Trimming pared 2 bases from V and 0 bases from J, leaving 13 bases between. CDR3 in amino acids: CASSEPTGYMNTEAFF. The CDR3 DNA sequence: TGTGCCAGCAGTGAACCCACGGGGTATATGAACACTGAAGCTTTCTTT.

This sequence joins TRBV4-2 and TRBJ1-3; D is undetermined. The CDR3 is 15 residues long. Germline V gene sequence: CDR1 LGHNA, CDR2 YNFKEQ. With 5 bases removed from V and 0 bases from J, the gap between germline ends came to 11 bases. The CDR3 region is CASSAGWSSGNTIYF. The CDR3 nucleotides are TGTGCCAGCAGCGCGGGGTGGAGCTCTGGAAACACCATATATTTT.

The gene calls are TRBV5-1 and TRBJ2-6; D might be TRBD2 (5 bases). V dropped 0 bases and J dropped 0 bases, with 7 bases sitting between them. Germline loops: CDR1 SGHRS, CDR2 YFSETQ. The CDR3 is 16 amino acids. The CDR3 reads CASSLVGSSGANVLTF. The CDR3 bases are TGCGCCAGCAGCTTGGTAGGGAGCTCTGGGGCCAACGTCCTGACTTTC. Full variable domain (remainder filled in from reference TRBV5-1 and TRBJ2-6): KAGVTQTPRYLIKTRGQQVTLSCSPISGHRSVSWYQQTPGQGLQFLFEYFSETQRNKGNFPGRFSGRQFSNSRSEMNVSTLELGDSALYLCASSLVGSSGANVLTFGAGSRLTVL.

V usage is TRBV5-8 and J usage is TRBJ1-5; a weak D match, TRBD1 (5 bases). Per germline, CDR1 SGHTS and CDR2 YDEGEE. V gave up 2 bases and J gave up 0 bases, with 9 bases separating them. The CDR3 loop spans 15 amino acids. CDR3 DNA: TGTGCCAGCAGCTTTGGGGGGACTAGCAATCAGCCCCAGCATTTT. Translating it yields CASSFGGTSNQPQHF.

A few counts support this clone. The chain links TRBV7-9 to TRBJ1-2, with D unresolved. The CDR3 extends over 16 amino acids. Trimming pared 5 bases from V and 5 bases from J, leaving 21 bases between. Germline V lookup: CDR1 SEHNR, CDR2 FQNEAQ (reference sequence). CDR3 bases: TGTGCCAGCAGCCCCAGATTACCGAACCTGAAGTATGGCTACACCTTC. Amino acids: CASSPRLPNLKYGYTF. Based on the CDR3 plus reference TRBV7-9 and TRBJ1-2, the full variable domain is DTGVSQNPRHKITKRGQNVTFRCDPISEHNRLYWYRQTLGQGPEFLTYFQNEAQLEKSRLLSDRFSAERPKGSFSTLEIQRTEQGDSAMYLCASSPRLPNLKYGYTFGSGTRLTVV.

The chain combines TRBV20-1 with TRBJ1-1; no clear D. V dropped 1 base and J dropped 7 bases, with 7 bases sitting between them. The germline CDR1 and CDR2 sequences are DFQATT and SNEGSKA (reference sequence). The CDR3 spans 11 residues. In DNA, the CDR3 is TGCAGTGCTAGAGCCTCTTTTGAAGCTTTCTTT. It is translated as CSARASFEAFF.

The V call is TRBV4-1, the J call TRBJ2-7; maybe TRBD2 (5 bases). Germline V gene lookup returns CDR1 MGHRA and CDR2 YSYEKL. This CDR3 has 15 amino acids. V was cut by 2 bases and J by 0 bases, with 11 bases left in between. CDR3 bases: TGCGCCAGCAGCCAATTACCCACTAGCTCCTACGAGCAGTACGTC. It codes for CASSQLPTSSYEQYV.

The chain employs TRBV27 and TRBJ2-7, with D possibly being TRBD2 (6 bases). Trimming cost V 5 bases and J 2 bases, with 13 bases left between them. This CDR3 has 14 amino acids. Germline V gene data show CDR1 as MNHEY and CDR2 as SMNVEV (reference sequence). CDR3 coding DNA: TGTGCCAGCAGTCCCCGACGGGGGACCTACGAGCAGTACGTC. It translates to CASSPRRGTYEQYV.

V is TRBV6-6 and J is TRBJ1-2; 8 bases align to TRBD1. J was trimmed by 6 bases and V by 7 bases; bases with no gene match: 13. The CDR3 length is 15 residues. The germline V gene encodes CDR1 MNHNY and CDR2 SVGAGI (reference sequence). CDR3 protein: CASTPGDRSWDGYTF. CDR3 DNA: TGTGCCAGCACTCCCGGGGACAGGTCCTGGGATGGCTACACCTTC.

This chain connects TRBV27 to TRBJ1-2; D unclear. CDR3 length: 17 residues. V was clipped by 6 bases and J by 0 bases, with 20 bases between them. Germline V gene data show CDR1 as MNHEY and CDR2 as SMNVEV (reference sequence). CDR3 in DNA: TGTGCCAGCAGACCCCGGGCGGGCCTGCTAGCTAACTATGGCTACACCTTC. This sequence encodes CASRPRAGLLANYGYTF.

The J gene is TRBJ2-4, the V gene TRBV9, with 10 positions matching TRBD1. J was trimmed by 8 bases and V by 0 bases; bases with no gene match: 8. Germline V gene sequence: CDR1 SGDLS, CDR2 YYNGEE. CDR3 length: 16 amino acids. The CDR3 is CASSVATGGTGDIQYF. For the CDR3, the DNA is TGTGCCAGCAGCGTAGCTACAGGGGGGACAGGGGACATTCAGTACTTC.

This clone has only one observation. The chain couples TRBV4-2 to TRBJ2-2, with TRBD2 identical over 14 bases. Germline assignment: CDR1 LGHNA and CDR2 YNFKEQ. Unmatched junction bases numbered 2, after V lost 3 bases and J lost 5 bases. The CDR3 consists of 16 residues. CDR3: CASSHGTSGGTGELFF. CDR3 sequence (DNA): TGTGCCAGCAGCCACGGGACTAGCGGGGGAACCGGGGAGCTGTTTTTT.

This chain joins TRBV18 and TRBJ2-3, with a weak D call TRBD2 (5 bases). CDR1 is KGHSH, CDR2 LQKENI, per germline. The CDR3 runs 14 residues. V was clipped by 3 bases and J by 2 bases, with 9 bases between them. The CDR3 bases are TGTGCCAGCTCACCTTCGGGAAACACAGATACGCAGTATTTT. Translating it yields CASSPSGNTDTQYF.